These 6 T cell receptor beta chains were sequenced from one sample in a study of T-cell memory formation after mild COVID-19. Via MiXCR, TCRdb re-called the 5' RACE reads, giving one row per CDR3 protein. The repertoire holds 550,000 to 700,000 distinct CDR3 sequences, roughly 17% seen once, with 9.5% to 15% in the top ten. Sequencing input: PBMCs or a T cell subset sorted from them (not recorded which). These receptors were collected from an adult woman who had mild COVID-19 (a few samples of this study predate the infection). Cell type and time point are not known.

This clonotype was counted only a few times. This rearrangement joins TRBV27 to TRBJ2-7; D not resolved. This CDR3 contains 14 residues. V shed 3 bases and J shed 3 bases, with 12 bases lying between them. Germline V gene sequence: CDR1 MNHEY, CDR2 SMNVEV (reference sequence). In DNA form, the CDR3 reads TGTGCCAGCAGTTTCTCTCCGTACGGCTACGAGCAGTACTTC. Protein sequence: CASSFSPYGYEQYF.

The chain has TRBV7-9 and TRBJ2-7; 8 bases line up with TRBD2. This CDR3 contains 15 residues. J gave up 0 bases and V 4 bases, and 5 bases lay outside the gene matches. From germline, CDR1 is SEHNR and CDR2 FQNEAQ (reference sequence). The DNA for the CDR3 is TGTGCCAGCAGCTGGTCTAGCGGGCGCTCCTACGAGCAGTACTTC. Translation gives CASSWSSGRSYEQYF.

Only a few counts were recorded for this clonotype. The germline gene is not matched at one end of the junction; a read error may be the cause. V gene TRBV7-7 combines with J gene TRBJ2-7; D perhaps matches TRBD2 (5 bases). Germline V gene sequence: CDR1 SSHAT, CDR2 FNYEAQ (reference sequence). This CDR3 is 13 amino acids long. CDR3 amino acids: CASSLARGNEQYF. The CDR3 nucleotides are TGTGCTAGCAGCTTAGCTCGGGGAAACGAGCAGTACTTC.

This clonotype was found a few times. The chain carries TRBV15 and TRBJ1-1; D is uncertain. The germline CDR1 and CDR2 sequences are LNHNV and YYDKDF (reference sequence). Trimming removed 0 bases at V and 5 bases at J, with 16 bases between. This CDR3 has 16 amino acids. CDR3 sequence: CATSRDTLERRTEAFF. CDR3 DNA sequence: TGTGCCACCAGCAGAGATACCCTAGAACGGCGAACTGAAGCTTTCTTT.

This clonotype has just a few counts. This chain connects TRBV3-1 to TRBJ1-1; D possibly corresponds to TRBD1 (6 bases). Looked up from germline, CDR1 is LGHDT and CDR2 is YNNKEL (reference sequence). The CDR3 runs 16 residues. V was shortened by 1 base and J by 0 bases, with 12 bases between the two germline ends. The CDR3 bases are TGTGCCAGCAGCCAAGGACAGGTCTTGGTGAACACTGAAGCTTTCTTT. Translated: CASSQGQVLVNTEAFF.

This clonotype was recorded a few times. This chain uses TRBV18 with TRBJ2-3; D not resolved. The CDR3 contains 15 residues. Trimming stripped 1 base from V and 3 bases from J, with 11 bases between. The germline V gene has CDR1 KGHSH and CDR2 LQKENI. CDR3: CASSPRPERTDTQYF. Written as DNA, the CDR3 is TGTGCCAGCTCACCACGCCCGGAACGTACAGATACGCAGTATTTT.